Following are 23 T cell receptor beta chains from one sample sequenced in a study. Adaptor-ligated barcode primers were used to amplify TRBV12-4/TRBJ1-2 clonotypes. Using its own MiXCR run on the multiplex PCR reads, TCRdb lists one record per CDR3 protein. Of under 250 distinct CDR3 sequences listed, roughly 9.1% are singletons. The sample taken for sequencing was memory CD4+ T cells sorted from blood. As for subset: memory CD4+ T cells, CD4+CD45RO+CD25-. The receptors originated from a female donor with breast cancer.

This clonotype counts as large. V is TRBV12-3 or TRBV12-4 and J is TRBJ1-2, with D perhaps TRBD1 (6 bases). The CDR3 has 13 residues. V was clipped by 9 bases and J by 8 bases, with 19 bases between them. The CDR3, as DNA: TGTGCCAGTGGGACACCCAAAGAACGCGGCTACACCTTC. Translating it yields CASGTPKERGYTF.

Within the sample, this clonotype is large. The J gene is TRBJ1-2, the V gene TRBV12-3 or TRBV12-4, with D possibly matching TRBD1 (5 bases). This CDR3 has 13 amino acids. V was shortened by 5 bases and J by 7 bases, with 14 bases between the two germline ends. CDR3 nucleotides: TGTGCCAGCAGTACGGGACTTCAAGGTGGCTACACCTTC. This encodes CASSTGLQGGYTF.

Within the sample, this clonotype is large. This chain links TRBV12-3 or TRBV12-4 with TRBJ1-2; the D is unclear. The CDR3 covers 13 residues. V was clipped by 3 bases and J by 5 bases, with 10 bases between them. CDR3 protein: CASSFATSYGYTF. In nucleotides, the CDR3 is TGTGCCAGCAGTTTTGCAACCTCTTATGGCTACACCTTC.

Relative to its sample, this clonotype is large. The chain recombines TRBV12-3 or TRBV12-4 with TRBJ1-2; unclear D gene. There are 12 residues in the CDR3. Trimming shortened V by 6 bases and J by 4 bases, and 9 bases separated the two germline ends. The CDR3 coding sequence is TGTGCCAGCAGCCGGGCCAGCTATGGCTACACCTTC. This encodes CASSRASYGYTF.

This clonotype is categorized as large. The chain recombines TRBV12-3 or TRBV12-4 with TRBJ1-2; D gene uncertain. The CDR3 loop spans 13 amino acids. V was cut by 2 bases and J by 8 bases, with 12 bases left in between. The CDR3 DNA is TGTGCCAGCAGTTTAACCGTATTAGGCGGCTACACCTTC. It specifies CASSLTVLGGYTF.

The table lists this clonotype with a few counts. The J gene is TRBJ1-2, the V gene TRBV12-3 or TRBV12-4; D is perhaps TRBD1 (6 bases). The CDR3 is made up of 14 amino acids. The V end was cut by 7 bases, the J end by 8 bases, with 20 bases between. The CDR3 is CASINRVDGEGYTF. The CDR3 bases are TGTGCCAGCATTAACAGGGTGGATGGAGAAGGCTACACCTTC.

In its sample, this clonotype is large (0.1 to 1%). The V and J genes are TRBV12-3 or TRBV12-4 and TRBJ1-2; D might be TRBD1 (6 bases). Trimming took 2 bases from V and 3 from J, leaving 10 bases between them. This CDR3 is 14 amino acids long. CDR3: CASSLNREHYGYTF. CDR3 sequence (DNA): TGTGCCAGCAGTTTAAACAGGGAGCACTATGGCTACACCTTC.

This clonotype is categorized as large. The V and J genes are TRBV12-3 or TRBV12-4 and TRBJ1-2; 7 nucleotides agree with TRBD1. The V and J ends lost 5 bases and 4 bases, in that order; junction bases with no gene match: 4. The CDR3 covers 13 residues. CDR3 amino acids: CASSRDRSYGYTF. CDR3 sequence (DNA): TGTGCCAGCAGTCGGGACAGAAGCTATGGCTACACCTTC.

This clonotype qualifies as large. J is TRBJ1-2 and V is TRBV12-3 or TRBV12-4; D remains unclear. V lost 2 bases, J lost 4 bases, and 11 bases lay in between. This CDR3 comprises 14 residues. The CDR3 loop reads CASSLNLRIYGYTF. The CDR3 DNA is TGTGCCAGCAGTTTAAATCTCCGGATCTATGGCTACACCTTC.

Relative to its sample, this clonotype is large. The chain carries TRBV12-3 or TRBV12-4 and TRBJ1-2; D may be TRBD1 (5 bases). With 6 bases removed from V and 5 bases from J, the gap between germline ends came to 16 bases. This CDR3 spans 14 amino acids. The CDR3 DNA is TGTGCCAGCAGGGATACGGGACTGGTATATGGCTACACCTTC. Its protein product is CASRDTGLVYGYTF.

This clonotype is judged large (0.1 to 1%). The chain is built from TRBV12-3 or TRBV12-4 and TRBJ1-2, with D perhaps matching TRBD1 (5 bases). V lost 7 bases and J lost 3, with 27 bases in between. The CDR3 totals 18 residues. This chain's CDR3 is CASTHLSVFRAYYYGYTF. The CDR3 DNA reads as TGTGCCAGCACCCATTTGTCGGTATTCAGGGCTTATTACTATGGCTACACCTTC.

This chain links TRBV12-3 or TRBV12-4 with TRBJ1-2; the match to TRBD1 covers 7 bases. The CDR3 is 13 residues long. The V and J ends lost 3 bases and 3 bases, in that order; junction bases with no gene match: 1. CDR3 amino acids: CASSFDRDYGYTF. Written as DNA, the CDR3 is TGTGCCAGCAGTTTCGACAGGGACTATGGCTACACCTTC.

This clonotype is categorized as large. This chain connects TRBV12-3 or TRBV12-4 to TRBJ1-2, with TRBD1 as a possible D gene (5 bases). The CDR3 length is 12 residues. V lost 6 bases and J 7 bases, leaving 12 bases between the germline ends. Here the CDR3 reads CASSLEGRGYTF. The CDR3 DNA follows: TGTGCCAGCAGCCTGGAGGGACGTGGCTACACCTTC.

This clonotype is classed as medium-sized (0.01 to 0.1%). V usage is TRBV12-3 or TRBV12-4 and J usage is TRBJ1-2, with TRBD1 as a possible D gene (5 bases). The length of the CDR3 is 18 residues. V shed 5 bases and J shed 0 bases, with 22 bases lying between them. The CDR3 bases are TGTGCCAGCAGTCTTTTAGGGGATGGACGGACCCCTAACTATGGCTACACCTTC. Its protein is CASSLLGDGRTPNYGYTF.

This clonotype is large by share. This chain links TRBV12-3 or TRBV12-4 with TRBJ1-2; no reliable D call. CDR3 size: 14 residues. V dropped 5 bases and J dropped 8 bases, with 18 bases sitting between them. CDR3 sequence: CASSQMVEGGGYTF. The DNA of the CDR3 is TGTGCCAGCAGTCAAATGGTAGAGGGAGGAGGCTACACCTTC.

By sample share, this clonotype is hyperexpanded. The CDR3 region has the DNA TGTGCCAGCAGTTTGCGACAGCAGTATGGCTACACCTTC. Translation: CASSLRQQYGYTF. The chain uses TRBV12-3 or TRBV12-4 and TRBJ1-2; weak D call: TRBD1 (5 bases). This CDR3 comprises 13 residues. Trimming took off 3 bases at V and 5 bases at J, with 10 bases between the two ends.

This clonotype is labeled as large. The rearrangement links TRBV12-3 or TRBV12-4 to TRBJ1-2; no reliable D call. This CDR3 region has 12 residues. Trimming removed 7 bases at V and 3 bases at J, with 9 bases between. CDR3 region: CASKSGDYGYTF. The DNA of the CDR3 is TGTGCCAGCAAAAGCGGGGACTATGGCTACACCTTC.

This clonotype is termed large. This chain connects TRBV12-3 or TRBV12-4 to TRBJ1-2; D not certain. The CDR3 is 13 residues long. Trimming pared 6 bases from V and 4 bases from J, leaving 12 bases between. The CDR3 here is CASRGGETYGYTF. CDR3 coding DNA: TGTGCCAGCAGGGGCGGCGAGACCTATGGCTACACCTTC.

By sample fraction, this clonotype is large. This CDR3 is CASSPHQGGWGYTF. The DNA of the CDR3 is TGTGCCAGCAGTCCCCACCAGGGTGGATGGGGCTACACCTTC. The chain combines TRBV12-3 or TRBV12-4 with TRBJ1-2; D possibly corresponds to TRBD1 (5 bases). The germline V and J ends were trimmed by 5 bases and 8 bases, with 18 bases remaining between them. The CDR3 consists of 14 residues.

By frequency in the sample, this clonotype is hyperexpanded. This chain's CDR3 is CASSFGDQGYGYTF. The CDR3 coding sequence is TGTGCCAGCAGTTTTGGTGACCAGGGCTATGGCTACACCTTC. This rearrangement joins TRBV12-3 or TRBV12-4 to TRBJ1-2; a weak D match, TRBD1 (5 bases). The germline V and J ends were trimmed by 3 bases and 4 bases, with 12 bases remaining between them. This CDR3 is 14 amino acids long.

This clonotype is labeled large. The chain couples TRBV12-3 or TRBV12-4 to TRBJ1-2, with 9 bases lining up with TRBD1. The CDR3 is 13 amino acids. The V segment lost 5 bases and the J segment 7 bases; nucleotides outside the gene matches: 5. The CDR3: CASSPGTGRGYTF. As DNA, the CDR3 is TGTGCCAGCAGTCCCGGGACAGGGCGTGGCTACACCTTC.

The sample holds many counts of this clonotype. The chain recombines TRBV12-3 or TRBV12-4 with TRBJ1-2; the D gene is possibly TRBD1 (5 bases). V gave up 7 bases and J gave up 0 bases, with 21 bases separating them. CDR3 length equals 17 residues. This chain's CDR3 is CASTTTGTRGPNYGYTF. The DNA for the CDR3 is TGTGCCAGCACCACCACCGGGACGAGGGGCCCTAACTATGGCTACACCTTC.

This clonotype is judged large. This rearrangement joins TRBV12-3 or TRBV12-4 to TRBJ1-2, with 9 bases matching TRBD1. V was pared by 6 bases and J by 6 bases, with 11 bases of the junction left unmatched. CDR3 size: 15 residues. As DNA, the CDR3 is TGTGCCAGCAGCAGTATTCCGGGACAGGGCCATGGCTACACCTTC. It yields the protein CASSSIPGQGHGYTF.